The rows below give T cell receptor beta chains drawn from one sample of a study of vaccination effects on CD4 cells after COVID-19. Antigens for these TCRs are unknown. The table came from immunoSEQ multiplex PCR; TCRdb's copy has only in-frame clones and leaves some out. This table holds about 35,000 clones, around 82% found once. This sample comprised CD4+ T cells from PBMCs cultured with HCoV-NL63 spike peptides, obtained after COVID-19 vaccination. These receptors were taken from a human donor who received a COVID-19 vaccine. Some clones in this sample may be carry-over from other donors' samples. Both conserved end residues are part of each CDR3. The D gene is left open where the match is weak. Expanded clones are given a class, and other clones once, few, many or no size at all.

CASSYSPRGGDEQFF	TGTGCCAGCAGTTACAGCCCCAGGGGTGGGGATGAGCAGTTCTTC	-	-	TRBV6-5	TRBJ2-1
CASSVTAGGAGNEQFF	TGTGCCAGCAGCGTAACGGCGGGGGGGGCCGGCAATGAGCAGTTCTTC	-	TRBD2	TRBV9	TRBJ2-1
CASSPLGQGILSNQPQHF	TGTGCCAGCTCACCACTGGGACAGGGGATCCTTAGCAATCAGCCCCAGCATTTT	-	TRBD1	TRBV18	TRBJ1-5
CASRAGQGSGYTF	TGTGCCAGCCGGGCGGGACAGGGGTCTGGCTACACCTTC	-	TRBD1	TRBV6-5	TRBJ1-2
CASSLAGGLHGYTF	TGTGCCAGCAGTTTAGCCGGGGGTCTCCATGGCTACACCTTC	-	-	TRBV27	TRBJ1-2
CASIGGNTIYF	TGTGCCAGCATCGGCGGAAACACCATATATTTT	-	-	TRBV28	TRBJ1-3
CASGLIPDGASYQETQYF	TGTGCTAGTGGTTTGATACCTGATGGGGCGAGCTACCAAGAGACCCAGTACTTC	-	-	TRBV12-5	TRBJ2-5
CAWSVLRQAEKYF	TGTGCCTGGAGTGTACTCCGACAGGCCGAAAAGTACTTC	-	-	TRBV30	TRBJ2-4
CASSPGHVRTDTQYF	TGTGCCAGCTCGCCGGGACACGTGAGGACAGATACGCAGTATTTT	once	-	TRBV18	TRBJ2-3
CASSISLGSVNYGYTF	TGTGCCAGTAGTATCTCCCTAGGTTCGGTAAACTATGGCTACACCTTC	-	-	TRBV19	TRBJ1-2
CASSRIPGQGQNNEQFF	TGTGCCAGCAGCCGCATACCCGGGCAGGGACAGAATAATGAGCAGTTCTTC	-	TRBD1	TRBV3-1/TRBV3-2	TRBJ2-1